The T cell receptor (beta chain) described here comes from a study of blood T cell repertoires in COVID-19. In the study overall: Both acute and convalescent COVID-19 samples were obtained from the United States, Italy and Spain.

This CDR3 has 16 amino acids. The germline V and J ends were trimmed by 5 bases and 0 bases, with 17 bases remaining between them. Germline CDR1 SGHTA, CDR2 FQGNSA. Sequencing was performed with immunoSEQ multiplex PCR; in TCRdb, only in-frame clones are kept and a portion is missing. This repertoire shows about 220,000 clones, 84% found once; its top ten account for approximately 10%. This clone was seen a single time. The chain has TRBV7-2 and TRBJ2-7, with D possibly matching TRBD1 (6 bases). The receptor was derived from a man over 45 with active or convalescent COVID-19. The sample was peripheral blood. The CDR3 sequence: CASSPEGRGNSYEQYF. CDR3 bases: TGTGCCAGCAGCCCCGAGGGTAGGGGGAACTCCTACGAGCAGTACTTC.